This T cell receptor (beta chain) originates from a study of cytomegalovirus exposure and HLA in healthy donors. Study-level information: A prior study identified over 100 million unique TCR beta sequences from about 179 million T cells. Findings and limits, study-wide: In an earlier analysis, productive rearrangement rates for most beta V segments clustered near 90% or 30%.

Researchers ran the PCR with 60 Vbeta and 13 Jbeta primers. The repertoire was sequenced with immunoSEQ multiplex PCR; TCRdb's copy has only in-frame clones and lacks some. This sample has 200,000 or so clones, with about 80% found just once. This CDR3 comprises 15 residues. Trimming took 2 bases from V and 2 from J, leaving 7 bases between them. In germline, CDR1 is LNHDA, CDR2 SQIVND (reference sequence). With regard to this clone: Antigen: not known.

This receptor was obtained from a woman aged 18-29 years in good health and CMV-seropositive. V and J are TRBV19 and TRBJ2-6; TRBD2 might be the D (5 bases). Sequences were obtained from PBMCs. CDR3 sequence reads: CASSILRAGANVLTF. CDR3 coding DNA: TGTGCCAGTAGTATATTGAGGGCTGGGGCCAACGTCCTGACTTTC.